This TCR beta chain comes out of a study of T-cell reconstitution after alpha-beta-depleted transplantation in children. The library targeted TCRbeta and was prepared with unique molecular identifiers. TCRdb fed the PCR reads into MiXCR, producing one record per CDR3 protein. The sample comprises roughly 200,000 distinct CDR3 sequences, about 6.4% of which are singletons, and roughly 3% rests with the top ten. This clonotype was detected only a few times. The receptor was isolated from a human donor who donated a stem cell graft to a child with Wiskott-Aldrich syndrome. The sequenced sample was PBMCs from the stem cell graft donor, obtained from the stem cell graft.

The CDR3 sequence is CASSEEQGTGAFF. As DNA, the CDR3 is TGTGCCAGCAGTGAAGAACAAGGGACAGGAGCTTTCTTT. The chain is built from TRBV2 and TRBJ1-1, with TRBD1 identical over 8 bases. CDR1 SNHLY and CDR2 FYNNEI come from the germline V gene. Trimming cost V 1 base and J 10 bases; bases outside gene matches: 5. The length of the CDR3 is 13 residues.